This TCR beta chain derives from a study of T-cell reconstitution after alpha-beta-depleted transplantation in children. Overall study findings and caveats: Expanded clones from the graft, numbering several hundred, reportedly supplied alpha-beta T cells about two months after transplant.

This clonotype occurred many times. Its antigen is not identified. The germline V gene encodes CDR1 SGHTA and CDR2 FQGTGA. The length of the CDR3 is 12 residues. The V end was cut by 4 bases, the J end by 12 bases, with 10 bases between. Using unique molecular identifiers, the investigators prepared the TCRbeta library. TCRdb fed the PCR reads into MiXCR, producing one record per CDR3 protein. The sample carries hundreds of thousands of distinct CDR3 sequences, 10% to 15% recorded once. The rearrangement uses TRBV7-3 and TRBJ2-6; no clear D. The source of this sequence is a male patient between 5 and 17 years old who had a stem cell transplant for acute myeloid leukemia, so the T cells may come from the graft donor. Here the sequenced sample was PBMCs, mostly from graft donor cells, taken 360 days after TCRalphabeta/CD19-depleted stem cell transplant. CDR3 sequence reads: CASSYYGSVLTF. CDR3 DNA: TGTGCCAGCAGCTACTACGGTAGCGTCCTGACTTTC. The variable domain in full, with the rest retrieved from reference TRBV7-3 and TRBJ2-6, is GAGVSQTPSNKVTEKGKYVELRCDPISGHTALYWYRQSLGQGPEFLIYFQGTGAADDSGLPNDRFFAVRPEGSVSTLKIQRTERGDSAVYLCASSYYGSVLTFGAGSRLTVL.